The source of this T cell receptor beta chain is a study of T-cell reconstitution after alpha-beta-depleted transplantation in children. Preparation of the TCRbeta library involved a method that used unique molecular identifiers. TCRdb analysed the PCR reads with MiXCR anew, one entry per CDR3 protein. The sample carries about 640,000 distinct CDR3 sequences, around 16% recorded once. This clonotype was counted many times. Germline V gene sequence: CDR1 SGHKS, CDR2 YYEKEE (reference sequence). V was pared by 3 bases and J by 2 bases, with 5 bases of the junction left unmatched. The CDR3 contains 15 residues.

This sequence was found in a human donor who donated a stem cell graft to a child with acute myeloid leukemia. The V and J genes are TRBV5-5 and TRBJ2-7, with 10 nucleotides matching TRBD1. The input for sequencing was PBMCs from the stem cell graft donor, taken from the stem cell graft. The CDR3: CASSSPDRGAYEQYF. The CDR3 coding sequence is TGTGCCAGCAGCTCCCCGGACAGGGGGGCCTACGAGCAGTACTTC.